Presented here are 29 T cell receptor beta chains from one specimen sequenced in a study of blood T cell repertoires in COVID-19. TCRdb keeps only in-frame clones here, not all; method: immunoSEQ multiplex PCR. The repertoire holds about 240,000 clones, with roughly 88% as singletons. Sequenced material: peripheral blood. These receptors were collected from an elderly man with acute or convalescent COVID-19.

CDR3 DNA: TGTGCCAGCAGTTACTCGACCAGGGGCTGGGGCTATGGCTACACCTTC. Encoded protein: CASSYSTRGWGYGYTF. V gene TRBV6-5 combines with J gene TRBJ1-2; the D gene is possibly TRBD1 (6 bases). V gave up 0 bases and J gave up 4 bases, with 15 bases separating them. This CDR3 is built from 16 residues. Germline V gives CDR1 MNHEY, CDR2 SVGAGI.

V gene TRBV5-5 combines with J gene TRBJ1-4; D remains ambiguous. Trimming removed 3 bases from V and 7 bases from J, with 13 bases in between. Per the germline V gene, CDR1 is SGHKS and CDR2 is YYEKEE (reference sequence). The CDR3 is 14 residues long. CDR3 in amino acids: CASSWGGSGEKLFF. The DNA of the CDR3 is TGTGCCAGCAGCTGGGGAGGGTCAGGTGAAAAACTGTTTTTT.

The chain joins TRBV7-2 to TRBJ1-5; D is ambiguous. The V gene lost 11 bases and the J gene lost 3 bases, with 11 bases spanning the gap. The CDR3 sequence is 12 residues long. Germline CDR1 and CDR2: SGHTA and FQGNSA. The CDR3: CASAGTNQPQHF. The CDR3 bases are TGTGCCTCCGCGGGAACCAATCAGCCCCAGCATTTT.

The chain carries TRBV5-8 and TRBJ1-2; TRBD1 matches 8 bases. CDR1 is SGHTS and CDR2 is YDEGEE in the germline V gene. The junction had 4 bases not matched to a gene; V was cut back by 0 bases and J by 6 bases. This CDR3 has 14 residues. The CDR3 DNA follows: TGTGCCAGCAGCTTGGGACAGGGACAGGATGGCTACACCTTC. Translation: CASSLGQGQDGYTF. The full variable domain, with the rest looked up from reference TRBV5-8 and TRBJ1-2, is EAGVTQSPTHLIKTRGQQATLRCSPISGHTSVYWYQQALGLGLQFLLWYDEGEERNRGNFPPRFSGRQFPNYSSELNVNALELEDSALYLCASSLGQGQDGYTFGSGTRLTVV.

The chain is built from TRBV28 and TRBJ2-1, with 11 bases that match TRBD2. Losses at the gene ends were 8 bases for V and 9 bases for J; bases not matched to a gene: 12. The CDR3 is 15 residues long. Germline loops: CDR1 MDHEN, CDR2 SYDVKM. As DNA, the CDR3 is TGTGCCAGCCGGGTAGCGGGGGGGCCAGCTAGTGAGCAGTTCTTC. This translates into CASRVAGGPASEQFF.

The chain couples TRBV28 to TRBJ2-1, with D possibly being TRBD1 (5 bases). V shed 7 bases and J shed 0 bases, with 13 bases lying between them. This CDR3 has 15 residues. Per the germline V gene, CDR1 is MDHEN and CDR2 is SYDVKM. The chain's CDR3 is CASTPRGSSYNEQFF. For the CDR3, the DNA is TGTGCCAGCACCCCTAGGGGAAGCTCCTACAATGAGCAGTTCTTC.

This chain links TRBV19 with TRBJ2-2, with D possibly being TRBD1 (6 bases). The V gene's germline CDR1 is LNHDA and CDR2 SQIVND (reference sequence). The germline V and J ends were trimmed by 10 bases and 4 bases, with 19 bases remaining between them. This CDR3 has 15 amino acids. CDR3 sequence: CATQGRNKVTGELFF. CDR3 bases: TGTGCCACCCAGGGGAGAAATAAAGTCACCGGGGAGCTGTTTTTT.

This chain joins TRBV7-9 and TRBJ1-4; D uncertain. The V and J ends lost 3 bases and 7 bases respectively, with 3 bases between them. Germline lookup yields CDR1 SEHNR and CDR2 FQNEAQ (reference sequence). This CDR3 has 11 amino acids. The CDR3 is CASSFGEKLFF. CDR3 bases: TGTGCCAGCAGCTTCGGTGAAAAACTGTTTTTT.

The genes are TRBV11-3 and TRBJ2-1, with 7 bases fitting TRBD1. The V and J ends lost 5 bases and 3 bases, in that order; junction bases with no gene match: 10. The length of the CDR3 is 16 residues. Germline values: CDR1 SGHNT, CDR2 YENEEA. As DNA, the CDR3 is TGTGCCAGCAGCCTGCTCACAGGGGCCCTCTACAATGAGCAGTTCTTC. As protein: CASSLLTGALYNEQFF.

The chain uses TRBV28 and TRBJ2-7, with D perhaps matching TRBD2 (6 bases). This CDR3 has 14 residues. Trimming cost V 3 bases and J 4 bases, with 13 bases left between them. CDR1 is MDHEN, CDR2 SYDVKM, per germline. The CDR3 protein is CASSFGSVRYEQYF. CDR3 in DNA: TGTGCCAGCAGTTTCGGGAGCGTGAGGTACGAGCAGTACTTC.

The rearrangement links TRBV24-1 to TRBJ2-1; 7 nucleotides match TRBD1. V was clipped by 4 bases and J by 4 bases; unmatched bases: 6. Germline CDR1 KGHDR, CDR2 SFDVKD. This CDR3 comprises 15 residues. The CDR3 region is CATSDQGQNYNEQFF. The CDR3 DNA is TGTGCCACCAGTGACCAGGGACAGAATTACAATGAGCAGTTCTTC.

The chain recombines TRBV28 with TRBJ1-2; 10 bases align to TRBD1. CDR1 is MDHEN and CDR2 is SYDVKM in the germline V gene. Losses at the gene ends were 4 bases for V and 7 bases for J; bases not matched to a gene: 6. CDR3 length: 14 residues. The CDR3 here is CASSSTGGASGYTF. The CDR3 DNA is TGTGCCAGCAGTTCGACAGGGGGCGCATCTGGCTACACCTTC.

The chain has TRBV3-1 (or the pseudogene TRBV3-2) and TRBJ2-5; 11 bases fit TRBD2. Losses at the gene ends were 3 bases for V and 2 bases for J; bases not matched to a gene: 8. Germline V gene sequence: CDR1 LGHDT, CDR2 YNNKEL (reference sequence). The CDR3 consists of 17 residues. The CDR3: CASSQGTSGGGQETQYF. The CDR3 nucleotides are TGTGCCAGCAGCCAGGGAACTAGCGGGGGAGGGCAAGAGACCCAGTACTTC.

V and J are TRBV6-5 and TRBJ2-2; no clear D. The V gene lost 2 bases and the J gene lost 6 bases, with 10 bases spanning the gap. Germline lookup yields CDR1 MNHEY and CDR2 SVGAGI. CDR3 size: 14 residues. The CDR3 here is CASSYVEDSGELFF. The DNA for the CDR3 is TGTGCCAGCAGTTACGTTGAAGACTCCGGGGAGCTGTTTTTT.

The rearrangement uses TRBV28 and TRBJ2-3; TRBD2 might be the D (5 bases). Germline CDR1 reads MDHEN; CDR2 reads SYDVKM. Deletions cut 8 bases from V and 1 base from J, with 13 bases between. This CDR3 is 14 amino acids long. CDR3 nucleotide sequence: TGTGCCAGCGTAGAGGGCCGAGGCACAGATACGCAGTATTTT. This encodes CASVEGRGTDTQYF.

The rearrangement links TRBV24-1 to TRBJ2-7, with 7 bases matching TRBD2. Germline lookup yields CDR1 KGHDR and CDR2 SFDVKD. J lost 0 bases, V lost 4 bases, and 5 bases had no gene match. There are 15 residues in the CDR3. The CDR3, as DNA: TGTGCCACCAGTGAGGCTAGCGGCAGCTCCTACGAGCAGTACTTC. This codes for CATSEASGSSYEQYF.

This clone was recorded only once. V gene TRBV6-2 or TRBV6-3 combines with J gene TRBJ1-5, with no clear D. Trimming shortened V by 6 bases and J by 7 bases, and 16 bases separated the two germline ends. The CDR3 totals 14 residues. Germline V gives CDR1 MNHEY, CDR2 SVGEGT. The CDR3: CASSPWAWNQPQHF. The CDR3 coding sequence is TGTGCCAGCAGCCCATGGGCCTGGAACCAGCCCCAGCATTTT.

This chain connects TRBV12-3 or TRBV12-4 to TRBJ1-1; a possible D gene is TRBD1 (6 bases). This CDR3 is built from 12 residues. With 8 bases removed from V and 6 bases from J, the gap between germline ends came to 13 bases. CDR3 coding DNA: TGTGCCAGCGTAGGGGGTTCCGCTGAAGCTTTCTTT. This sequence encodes CASVGGSAEAFF.

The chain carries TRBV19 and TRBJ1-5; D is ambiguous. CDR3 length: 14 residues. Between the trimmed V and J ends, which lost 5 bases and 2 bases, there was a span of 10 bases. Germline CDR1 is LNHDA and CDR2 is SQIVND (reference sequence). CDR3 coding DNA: TGTGCCAGTAGTCCCCTGGGCGGCAATCAGCCCCAGCATTTT. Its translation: CASSPLGGNQPQHF.

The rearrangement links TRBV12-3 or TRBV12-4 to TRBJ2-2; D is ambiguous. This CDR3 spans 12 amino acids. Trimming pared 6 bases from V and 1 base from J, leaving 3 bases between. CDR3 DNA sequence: TGTGCCAGCAGCCTGAACACCGGGGAGCTGTTTTTT. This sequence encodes CASSLNTGELFF.

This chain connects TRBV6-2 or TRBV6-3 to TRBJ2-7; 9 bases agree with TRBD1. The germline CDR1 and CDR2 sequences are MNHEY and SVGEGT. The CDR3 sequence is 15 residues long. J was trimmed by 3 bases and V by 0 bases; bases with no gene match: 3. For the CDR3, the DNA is TGTGCCAGCAGTTACTCGGGACAGGGTAACTACGAGCAGTACTTC. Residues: CASSYSGQGNYEQYF.

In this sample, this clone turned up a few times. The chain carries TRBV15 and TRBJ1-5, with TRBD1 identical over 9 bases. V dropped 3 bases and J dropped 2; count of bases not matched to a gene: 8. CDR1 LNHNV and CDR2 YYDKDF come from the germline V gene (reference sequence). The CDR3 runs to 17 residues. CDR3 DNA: TGTGCCACCAGCAGCCAACAGGGGGCGCGGGGCAATCAGCCCCAGCATTTT. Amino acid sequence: CATSSQQGARGNQPQHF.

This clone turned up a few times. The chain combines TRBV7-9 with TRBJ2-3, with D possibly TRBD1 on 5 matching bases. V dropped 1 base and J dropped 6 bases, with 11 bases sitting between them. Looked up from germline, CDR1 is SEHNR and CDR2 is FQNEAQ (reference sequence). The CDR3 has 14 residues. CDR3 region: CASSLGGSFDTQYF. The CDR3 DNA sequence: TGTGCCAGCAGCTTAGGGGGCTCTTTTGATACGCAGTATTTT.

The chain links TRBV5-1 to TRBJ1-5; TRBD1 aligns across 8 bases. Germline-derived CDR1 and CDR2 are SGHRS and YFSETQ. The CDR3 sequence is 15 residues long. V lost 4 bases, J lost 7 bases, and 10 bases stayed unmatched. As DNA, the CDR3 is TGCGCCAGCAGCGCCGATCCGACAGGGGCCCAGCCCCAGCATTTT. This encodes CASSADPTGAQPQHF.

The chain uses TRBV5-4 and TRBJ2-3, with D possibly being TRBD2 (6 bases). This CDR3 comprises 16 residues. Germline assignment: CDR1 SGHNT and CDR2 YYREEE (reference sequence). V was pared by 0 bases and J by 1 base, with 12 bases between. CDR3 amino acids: CASSLAGGSGTDTQYF. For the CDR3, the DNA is TGTGCCAGCAGCTTGGCCGGGGGTTCGGGCACAGATACGCAGTATTTT.

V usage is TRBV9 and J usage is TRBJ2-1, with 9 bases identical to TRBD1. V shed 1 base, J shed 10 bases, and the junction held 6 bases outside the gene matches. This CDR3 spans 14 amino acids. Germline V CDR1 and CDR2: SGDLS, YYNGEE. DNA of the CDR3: TGTGCCAGCAGCGTACCGGGACAGGGAGGGGAGCAGTTCTTC. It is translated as CASSVPGQGGEQFF.

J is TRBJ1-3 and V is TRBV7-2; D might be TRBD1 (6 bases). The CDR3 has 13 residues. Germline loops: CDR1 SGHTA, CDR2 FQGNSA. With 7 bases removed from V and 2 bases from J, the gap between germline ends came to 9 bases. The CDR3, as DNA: TGTGCCAGCACCCAGGGGACTGGAAACACCATATATTTT. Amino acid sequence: CASTQGTGNTIYF. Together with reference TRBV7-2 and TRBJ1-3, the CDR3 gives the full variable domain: GAGVSQSPSNKVTEKGKDVELRCDPISGHTALYWYRQSLGQGLEFLIYFQGNSAPDKSGLPSDRFSAERTGGSVSTLTIQRTQQEDSAVYLCASTQGTGNTIYFGEGSWLTVV.

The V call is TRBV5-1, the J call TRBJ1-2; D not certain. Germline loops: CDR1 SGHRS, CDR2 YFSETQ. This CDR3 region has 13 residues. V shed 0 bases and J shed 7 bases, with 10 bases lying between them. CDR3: CASSLETGGGYTF. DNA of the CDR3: TGCGCCAGCAGCTTGGAGACGGGTGGTGGCTACACCTTC. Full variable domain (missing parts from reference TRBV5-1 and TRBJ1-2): KAGVTQTPRYLIKTRGQQVTLSCSPISGHRSVSWYQQTPGQGLQFLFEYFSETQRNKGNFPGRFSGRQFSNSRSEMNVSTLELGDSALYLCASSLETGGGYTFGSGTRLTVV.

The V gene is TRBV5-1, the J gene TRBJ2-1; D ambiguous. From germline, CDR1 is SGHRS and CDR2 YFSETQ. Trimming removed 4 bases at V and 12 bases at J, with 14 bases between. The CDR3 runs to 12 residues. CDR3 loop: CASSLSPQLQFF. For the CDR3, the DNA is TGCGCCAGCAGCCTAAGCCCACAGCTGCAGTTCTTC.